One sample yielded the 8 T cell receptor beta chains listed below, sequenced in a study of metastatic and nonmetastatic thyroid tumors. Nobody among the patients had been given any treatment before thyroid surgery. TCRdb re-clonotyped the PCR reads via MiXCR. The data contain 30,000 or so clones, roughly 15% of them singletons. The sequenced sample consisted of blood. All receptors come from a female donor with papillary thyroid cancer or a benign thyroid nodule (not recorded which). Some clones in this sample may be carry-over from other donors' samples.

In its sample, this clone was seen a few times. This chain connects TRBV12-3 or TRBV12-4 to TRBJ2-1, with D possibly TRBD2 on 5 matching bases. The V and J ends lost 7 bases and 4 bases respectively, with 17 bases between them. The CDR3 loop spans 15 amino acids. The CDR3 loop is CASNELARGYNEQFF. Written as DNA, the CDR3 is TGTGCCAGCAATGAATTAGCGCGAGGTTACAATGAGCAGTTCTTC.

This clone was counted between two and nine times. Germline and junction disagree at one end, which may indicate a read error. The J gene is TRBJ2-1, the V gene TRBV12-5; the match to TRBD2 covers 7 bases. The germline CDR1 and CDR2 sequences are LGHNT and FRNRAP. This CDR3 has 16 residues. The CDR3 protein is CASGPKSGVAYNDQFF. CDR3 nucleotides: TGTGCTAGTGGCCCAAAAAGCGGGGTGGCCTACAATGATCAGTTCTTC.

This clone was seen ten or more times. The chain combines TRBV28 with TRBJ1-1, with D unclear. V was shortened by 8 bases and J by 3 bases, with 13 bases between the two germline ends. Germline lookup yields CDR1 MDHEN and CDR2 SYDVKM. The CDR3 has 13 residues. DNA of the CDR3: TGTGCCAGCTACCAACCGTCCGACACTGAAGCTTTCTTT. Residues: CASYQPSDTEAFF.

This clone is medium-sized in the sample. J is TRBJ2-1 and V is TRBV20-1; perhaps TRBD2 as D (5 bases). The CDR3 runs 15 residues. Germline CDR1 DFQATT, CDR2 SNEGSKA (reference sequence). The V gene lost 5 bases and the J gene lost 3 bases, with 17 bases spanning the gap. The CDR3: CSALDPGSNYNEQFF. For the CDR3, the DNA is TGCAGTGCTCTCGATCCGGGATCTAACTACAATGAGCAGTTCTTC.

This clone is medium-sized. The chain uses TRBV12-3 or TRBV12-4 and TRBJ2-7, with D tentatively TRBD1 or TRBD2 (5 bases each). Trimming left V 6 bases short and J 4 bases short, with 10 bases between. The CDR3 is made up of 12 amino acids. The CDR3 protein is CASSKGRYEQYF. CDR3 DNA: TGTGCCAGCAGCAAGGGACGGTACGAGCAGTACTTC.

This clone has ten or more counts. The chain joins TRBV2 to TRBJ1-2, with a possible D match to TRBD1 (6 bases). Per germline, CDR1 SNHLY and CDR2 FYNNEI. V lost 9 bases and J lost 4, with 21 bases in between. This CDR3 region has 15 residues. The CDR3 is CARFSGDTVGYGYTF. CDR3 sequence (DNA): TGTGCCAGATTCTCCGGGGACACCGTGGGCTATGGCTACACCTTC.

In its sample, this clone was seen a few times. A read error may be the cause here, since a much bigger clone is one base away. Since no conserved phenylalanine or tryptophan closes the CDR3, a read error is the likely cause. The V gene is TRBV20-1, the J gene TRBJ2-3; tentative D call: TRBD2 (6 bases). The V end lost 0 bases, the J end lost 6 bases, and 13 bases lay between the germline ends. CDR3 size: 14 residues. Germline V CDR1 and CDR2: DFQATT, SNEGSKA (reference sequence). CDR3 nucleotides: TGCAGTGCTAGAGAAGGAGGGTCCGTGGATACGCAGTATCTT. Residues: CSAREGGSVDTQYL.

This clone was recorded at least ten times. The chain couples TRBV28 to TRBJ1-1; unclear D gene. The CDR3 totals 13 residues. CDR1 and CDR2 from the germline V gene are MDHEN and SYDVKM. V dropped 5 bases and J dropped 1 base, with 8 bases sitting between them. CDR3 sequence: CASSKGRNTEAFF. CDR3 nucleotides: TGTGCCAGCAGTAAAGGCCGGAACACTGAAGCTTTCTTT. The complete variable domain, with remaining parts taken from reference TRBV28 and TRBJ1-1, reads DVKVTQSSRYLVKRTGEKVFLECVQDMDHENMFWYRQDPGLGLRLIYFSYDVKMKEKGDIPEGYSVSREKKERFSLILESASTNQTSMYLCASSKGRNTEAFFGQGTRLTVV.